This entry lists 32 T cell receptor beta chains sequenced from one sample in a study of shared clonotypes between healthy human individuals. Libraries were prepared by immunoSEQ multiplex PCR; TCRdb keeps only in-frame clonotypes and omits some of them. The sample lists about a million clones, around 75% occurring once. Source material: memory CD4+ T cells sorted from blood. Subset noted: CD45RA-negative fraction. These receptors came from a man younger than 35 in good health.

The CDR3: CASSPHPGAGNTIYF. The CDR3, as DNA: TGTGCCAGCTCACCGCACCCGGGGGCAGGAAACACCATATATTTT. The chain carries TRBV18 and TRBJ1-3; the D gene is possibly TRBD1 (6 bases). V lost 3 bases to trimming and J lost 4 bases, with 13 bases between them. The CDR3 consists of 15 residues. Germline CDR1 is KGHSH and CDR2 is LQKENI.

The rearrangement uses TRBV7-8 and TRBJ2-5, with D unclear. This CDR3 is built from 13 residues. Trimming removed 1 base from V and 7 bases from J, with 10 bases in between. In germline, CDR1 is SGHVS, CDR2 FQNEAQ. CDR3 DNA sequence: TGTGCCAGCAGCTTAGAGGCTATCACGACCCAGTACTTC. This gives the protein CASSLEAITTQYF.

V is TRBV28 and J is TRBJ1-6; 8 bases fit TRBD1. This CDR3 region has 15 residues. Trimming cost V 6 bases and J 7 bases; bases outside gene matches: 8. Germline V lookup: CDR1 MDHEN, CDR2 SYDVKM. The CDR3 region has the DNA TGTGCCAGCAGATTCCCCGGGACAGGAAATTCACCCCTCCACTTT. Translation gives CASRFPGTGNSPLHF.

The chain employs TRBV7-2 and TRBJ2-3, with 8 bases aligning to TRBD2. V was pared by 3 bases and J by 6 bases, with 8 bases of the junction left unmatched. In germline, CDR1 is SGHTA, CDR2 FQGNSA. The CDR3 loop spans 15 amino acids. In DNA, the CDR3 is TGTGCCAGCAGCTTCCTAGCGGGCCCTTCGGATACGCAGTATTTT. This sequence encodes CASSFLAGPSDTQYF.

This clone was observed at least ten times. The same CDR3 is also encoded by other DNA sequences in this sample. The CDR3: CASSLDSGTYEQYF. CDR3 bases: TGCGCCAGCAGCCTCGACTCGGGGACCTACGAGCAGTACTTC. This chain links TRBV5-1 with TRBJ2-7; D possibly corresponds to TRBD2 (5 bases). The V gene's germline CDR1 is SGHRS and CDR2 YFSETQ. Trimming removed 4 bases from V and 2 bases from J, with 13 bases in between. This CDR3 spans 14 amino acids.

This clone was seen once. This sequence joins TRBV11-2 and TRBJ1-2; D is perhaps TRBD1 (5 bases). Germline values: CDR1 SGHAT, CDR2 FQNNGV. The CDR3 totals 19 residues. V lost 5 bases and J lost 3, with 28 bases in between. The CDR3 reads CASSPLGLLDKGGHYGYTF. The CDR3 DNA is TGTGCCAGCAGCCCACTAGGTTTATTGGACAAAGGCGGACACTATGGCTACACCTTC.

CDR3 protein: CASSFGLTVGTQYF. CDR3 DNA: TGTGCCAGCAGCTTTGGACTGACCGTGGGGACCCAGTACTTC. The chain couples TRBV11-2 to TRBJ2-5, with a tentative D call TRBD2 (5 bases). The CDR3 is made up of 14 amino acids. V shed 3 bases and J shed 7 bases, with 15 bases lying between them. In germline, CDR1 is SGHAT, CDR2 FQNNGV.

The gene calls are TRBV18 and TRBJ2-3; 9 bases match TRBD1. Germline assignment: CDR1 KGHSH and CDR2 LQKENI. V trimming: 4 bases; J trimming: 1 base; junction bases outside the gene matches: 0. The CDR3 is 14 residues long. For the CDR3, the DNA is TGTGCCAGCTCACGACAGGGGGGCACAGATACGCAGTATTTT. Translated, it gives CASSRQGGTDTQYF.

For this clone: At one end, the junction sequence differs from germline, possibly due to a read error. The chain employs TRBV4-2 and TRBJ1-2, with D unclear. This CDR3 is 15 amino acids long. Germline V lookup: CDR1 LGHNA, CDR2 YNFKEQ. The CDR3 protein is CASSQEEVTAAGPYF. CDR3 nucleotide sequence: TGTGCCAGCAGCCAAGAGGAGGTCACGGCCGCTGGACCCTACTTC.

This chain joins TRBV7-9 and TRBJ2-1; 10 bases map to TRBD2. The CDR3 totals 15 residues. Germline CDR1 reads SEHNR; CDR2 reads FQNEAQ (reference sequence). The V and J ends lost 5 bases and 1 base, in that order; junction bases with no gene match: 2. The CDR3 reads CASSPAGGSYNEQFF. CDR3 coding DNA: TGTGCCAGCAGCCCAGCGGGGGGGTCCTACAATGAGCAGTTCTTC.

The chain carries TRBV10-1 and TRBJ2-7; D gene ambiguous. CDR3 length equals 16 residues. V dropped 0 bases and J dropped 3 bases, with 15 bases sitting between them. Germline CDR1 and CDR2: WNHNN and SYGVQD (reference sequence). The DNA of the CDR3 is TGCGCCAGCAGTGAGTCTTCAGCAAATTCCAACTACGAGCAGTACTTC. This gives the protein CASSESSANSNYEQYF.

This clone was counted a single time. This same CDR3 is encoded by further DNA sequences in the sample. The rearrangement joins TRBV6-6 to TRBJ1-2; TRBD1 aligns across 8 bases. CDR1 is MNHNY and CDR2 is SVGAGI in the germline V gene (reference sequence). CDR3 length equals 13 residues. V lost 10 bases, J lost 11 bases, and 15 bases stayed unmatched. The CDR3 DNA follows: TGTGCCACCACTTCAGGGGGCGGCGGTGGTTACACCTTC. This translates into CATTSGGGGGYTF.

CDR3 in amino acids: CASSPSAGGPTETQYF. The CDR3 coding sequence is TGTGCCAGCTCACCATCGGCGGGAGGGCCCACAGAGACCCAGTACTTC. J is TRBJ2-5 and V is TRBV18; 9 nucleotides agree with TRBD2. The ends lost 2 bases at V and 4 bases at J; junction bases unmatched: 8. Germline V gives CDR1 KGHSH, CDR2 LQKENI. The CDR3 sequence is 16 residues long.

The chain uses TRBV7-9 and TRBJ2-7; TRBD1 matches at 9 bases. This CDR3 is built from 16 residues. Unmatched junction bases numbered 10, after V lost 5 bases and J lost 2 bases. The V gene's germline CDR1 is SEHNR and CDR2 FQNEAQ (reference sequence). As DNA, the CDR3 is TGTGCCAGCAGCCCGTGGGGGACAGGGAGGCCCTACGAGCAGTACTTC. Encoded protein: CASSPWGTGRPYEQYF.

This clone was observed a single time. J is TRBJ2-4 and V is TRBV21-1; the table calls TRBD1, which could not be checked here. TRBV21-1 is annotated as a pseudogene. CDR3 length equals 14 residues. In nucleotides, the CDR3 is TGTGTCCGGACACTACAGGTTGCCAAAAACATTCAGTACTTC. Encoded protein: CVRTLQVAKNIQYF.

The CDR3: CASSVQGLTEAFF. CDR3 bases: TGTGCCAGCAGTGTACAGGGGCTCACTGAAGCTTTCTTT. The genes are TRBV6-1 and TRBJ1-1, with 7 bases that match TRBD1. The CDR3 is made up of 13 amino acids. J lost 4 bases, V lost 4 bases, and 3 bases had no gene match. Germline CDR1 MNHNS, CDR2 SASEGT.

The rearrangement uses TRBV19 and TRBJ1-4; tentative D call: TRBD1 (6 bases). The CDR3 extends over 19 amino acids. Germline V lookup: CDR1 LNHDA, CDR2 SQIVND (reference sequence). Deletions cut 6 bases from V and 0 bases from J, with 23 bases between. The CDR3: CASSQKMGGKGATNEKLFF. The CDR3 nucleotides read TGTGCCAGTAGCCAAAAGATGGGGGGCAAGGGTGCAACTAATGAAAAACTGTTTTTT.

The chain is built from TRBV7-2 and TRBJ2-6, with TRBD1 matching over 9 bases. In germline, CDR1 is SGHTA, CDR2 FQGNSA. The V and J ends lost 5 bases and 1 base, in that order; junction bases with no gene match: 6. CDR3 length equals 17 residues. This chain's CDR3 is CASSRTGGHSGANVLTF. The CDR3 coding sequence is TGTGCCAGCAGCCGTACAGGGGGCCATTCTGGGGCCAACGTCCTGACTTTC.

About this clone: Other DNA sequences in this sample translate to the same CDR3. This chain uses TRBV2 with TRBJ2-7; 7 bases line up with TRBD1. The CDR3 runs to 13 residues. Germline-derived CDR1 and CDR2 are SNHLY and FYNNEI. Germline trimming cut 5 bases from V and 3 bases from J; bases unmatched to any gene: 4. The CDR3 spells CASSWTGDYEQYF. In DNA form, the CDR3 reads TGTGCCAGCAGTTGGACAGGCGACTACGAGCAGTACTTC.

CDR3 region: CASSPTSFSTGELFF. The CDR3 DNA reads as TGTGCCAGTAGTCCGACAAGTTTTTCCACCGGGGAGCTGTTTTTT. The chain combines TRBV19 with TRBJ2-2; D unresolved. This CDR3 comprises 15 residues. Deletions cut 5 bases from V and 4 bases from J, with 14 bases between. Germline CDR1 reads LNHDA; CDR2 reads SQIVND (reference sequence).

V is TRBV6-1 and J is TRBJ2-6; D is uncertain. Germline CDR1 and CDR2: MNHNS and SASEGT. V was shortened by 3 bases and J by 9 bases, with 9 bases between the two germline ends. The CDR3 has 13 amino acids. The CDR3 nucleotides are TGTGCCAGCAGTGAGGGCAGTTACAACGTCCTGACTTTC. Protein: CASSEGSYNVLTF.

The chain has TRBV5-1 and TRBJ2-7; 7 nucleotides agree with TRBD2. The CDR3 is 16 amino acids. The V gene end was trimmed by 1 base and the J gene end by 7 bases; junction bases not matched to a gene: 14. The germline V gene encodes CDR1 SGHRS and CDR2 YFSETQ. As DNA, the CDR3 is TGCGCCAGCAGCTTGTCAACGGGGGGTACAGCGTTGGAGCAGTACTTC. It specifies CASSLSTGGTALEQYF.

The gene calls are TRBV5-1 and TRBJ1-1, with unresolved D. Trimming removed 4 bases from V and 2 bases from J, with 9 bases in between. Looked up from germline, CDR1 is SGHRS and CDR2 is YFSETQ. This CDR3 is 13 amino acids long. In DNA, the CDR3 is TGCGCCAGCAGCATTTTAATTAACACTGAAGCTTTCTTT. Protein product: CASSILINTEAFF.

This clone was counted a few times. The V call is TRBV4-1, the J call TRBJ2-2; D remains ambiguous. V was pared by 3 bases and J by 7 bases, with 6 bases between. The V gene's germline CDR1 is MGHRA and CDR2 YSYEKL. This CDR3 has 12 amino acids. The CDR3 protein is CASSHLDGELFF. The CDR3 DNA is TGCGCCAGCAGCCATCTCGACGGGGAGCTGTTTTTT.

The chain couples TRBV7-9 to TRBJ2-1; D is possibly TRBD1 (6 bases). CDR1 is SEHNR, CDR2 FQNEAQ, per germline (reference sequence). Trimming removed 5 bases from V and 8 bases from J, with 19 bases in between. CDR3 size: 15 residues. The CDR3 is CASSVDSVLVHEQFF. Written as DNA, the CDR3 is TGTGCCAGCAGCGTGGACAGTGTGTTAGTCCATGAGCAGTTCTTC.

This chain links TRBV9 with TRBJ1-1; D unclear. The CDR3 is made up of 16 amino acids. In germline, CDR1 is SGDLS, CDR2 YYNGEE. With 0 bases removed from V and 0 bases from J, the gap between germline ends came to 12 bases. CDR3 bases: TGTGCCAGCAGCGTAGGGATTGGAGGGATGAACACTGAAGCTTTCTTT. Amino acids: CASSVGIGGMNTEAFF.

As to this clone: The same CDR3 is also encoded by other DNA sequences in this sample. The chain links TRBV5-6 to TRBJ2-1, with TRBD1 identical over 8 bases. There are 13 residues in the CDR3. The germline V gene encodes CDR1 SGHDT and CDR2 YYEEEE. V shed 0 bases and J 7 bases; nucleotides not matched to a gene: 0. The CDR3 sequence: CASSLDRGNEQFF. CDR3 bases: TGTGCCAGCAGCTTGGACAGGGGGAATGAGCAGTTCTTC. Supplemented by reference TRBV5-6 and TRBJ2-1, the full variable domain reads DAGVTQSPTHLIKTRGQQVTLRCSPKSGHDTVSWYQQALGQGPQFIFQYYEEEERQRGNFPDRFSGHQFPNYSSELNVNALLLGDSALYLCASSLDRGNEQFFGPGTRLTVL.

CDR3 DNA sequence: TGTGCCAGCAGAGTTACAGGGGGAAGGACCGGGGAGCTGTTTTTT. Its protein product is CASRVTGGRTGELFF. The chain recombines TRBV13 with TRBJ2-2, with 8 bases lining up with TRBD1. CDR1 and CDR2 from the germline V gene are PRHDT and FYEKMQ (reference sequence). The CDR3 covers 15 residues. V was pared by 6 bases and J by 5 bases, with 8 bases of the junction left unmatched.

For the CDR3, the DNA is TGTGCCATCAGTGAGAGGGCAGGGGGCACCTATGGCTACACCTTC. Translation gives CAISERAGGTYGYTF. V usage is TRBV10-3 and J usage is TRBJ1-2; 8 nucleotides match TRBD1. V lost 2 bases and J lost 4; bases outside the gene matches: 6. This CDR3 region has 15 residues. Looked up from germline, CDR1 is ENHRY and CDR2 is SYGVKD.

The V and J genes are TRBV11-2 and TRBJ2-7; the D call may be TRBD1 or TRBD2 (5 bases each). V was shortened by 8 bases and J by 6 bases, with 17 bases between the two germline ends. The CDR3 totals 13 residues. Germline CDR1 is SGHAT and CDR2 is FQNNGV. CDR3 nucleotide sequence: TGTGCCAGCGAGGTGGGGGTTGCAGGCGAGCAGTACTTC. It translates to CASEVGVAGEQYF. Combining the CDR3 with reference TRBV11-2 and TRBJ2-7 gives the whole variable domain EAGVAQSPRYKIIEKRQSVAFWCNPISGHATLYWYQQILGQGPKLLIQFQNNGVVDDSQLPKDRFSAERLKGVDSTLKIQPAKLEDSAVYLCASEVGVAGEQYFGPGTRLTVT.

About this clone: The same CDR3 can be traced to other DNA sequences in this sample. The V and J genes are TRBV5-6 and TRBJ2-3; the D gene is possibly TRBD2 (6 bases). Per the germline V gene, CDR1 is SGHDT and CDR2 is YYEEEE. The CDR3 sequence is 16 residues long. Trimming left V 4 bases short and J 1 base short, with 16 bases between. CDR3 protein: CASSPVGGRGTDTQYF. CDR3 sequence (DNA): TGTGCCAGCAGCCCGGTGGGGGGAAGGGGCACAGATACGCAGTATTTT.

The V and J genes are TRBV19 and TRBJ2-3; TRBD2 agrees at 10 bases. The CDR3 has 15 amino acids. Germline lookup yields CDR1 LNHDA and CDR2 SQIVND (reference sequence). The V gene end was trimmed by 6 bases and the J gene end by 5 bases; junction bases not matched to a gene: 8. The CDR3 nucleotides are TGTGCCAGTAGATTCCAGCGGGGGGGCCAAGATACGCAGTATTTT. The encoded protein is CASRFQRGGQDTQYF. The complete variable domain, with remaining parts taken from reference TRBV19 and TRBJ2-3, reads DGGITQSPKYLFRKEGQNVTLSCEQNLNHDAMYWYRQDPGQGLRLIYYSQIVNDFQKGDIAEGYSVSREKKESFPLTVTSAQKNPTAFYLCASRFQRGGQDTQYFGPGTRLTVL.